The 2 T cell receptor beta chains presented below share a single source sample, sequenced in a study of identical twins. MiXCR was run by TCRdb on the 5' RACE reads, yielding one entry per CDR3 protein. The sample has 140,000 to 150,000 distinct CDR3 sequences; under 4.5% are singletons. The specimen sequenced was memory T cells sorted from blood. Source of these receptors: a man between 18 and 29 years old in good health.

This chain's CDR3 is CASSPKFILGQGNEQFF. The CDR3 region has the DNA TGTGCCAGCAGCCCAAAGTTTATACTTGGACAAGGCAATGAGCAGTTCTTC. The chain couples TRBV6-1 to TRBJ2-1; D perhaps matches TRBD1 (5 bases). The germline V and J ends were trimmed by 6 bases and 6 bases, with 24 bases remaining between them. This CDR3 contains 17 residues. Germline CDR1 and CDR2: MNHNS and SASEGT.

In its sample, this clonotype was seen many times. V is TRBV5-1 and J is TRBJ2-2; D may be TRBD2 (5 bases). The V and J ends lost 7 bases and 1 base respectively, with 14 bases between them. Germline V gene sequence: CDR1 SGHRS, CDR2 YFSETQ. The CDR3 runs 15 residues. CDR3 sequence reads: CASAAGPENTGELFF. Here the CDR3 DNA reads TGCGCCAGCGCCGCGGGCCCTGAGAACACCGGGGAGCTGTTTTTT.